The clone carrying this T cell receptor (beta chain) was seen a few times. The data belong to a study of CD8+CD57+ T cells in acquired aplastic anemia. Before being chosen for sequencing, patients had shown CD8+CD57+ cell expansion by flow cytometry. V shed 7 bases and J shed 0 bases, with 16 bases lying between them. The CDR3 has 15 residues. Germline lookup yields CDR1 MDHEN and CDR2 SYDVKM. CDR3 and TCR beta VDJ profiling relied on a genomic DNA template. TCRdb redid the calling of the reads with MiXCR, one entry per CDR3 protein. This table holds around 180,000 distinct CDR3 sequences, nearly 50% found once.

V gene TRBV28 combines with J gene TRBJ2-7; D not certain. Sequencing used sorted CD4+, CD8+, or CD8+CD57+ T cells (not recorded which) from PBMCs. This sequence was found in a human donor with aplastic anemia. As DNA, the CDR3 is TGTGCCAGCAAAAGTCGACGGCCAAGCTCCTACGAGCAGTACTTC. Its protein is CASKSRRPSSYEQYF.